Listed below are T cell receptor beta chains from one sample, sequenced in a study of cytomegalovirus exposure and HLA in healthy donors. The method was immunoSEQ multiplex PCR; TCRdb's version includes in-frame clones alone and lacks a portion of them. The table records about 140,000 clones, about 72% of them present only once. The sample consisted of PBMCs. These receptors were taken from a man aged 55-75 years in good health and CMV-seronegative. Each CDR3 is given with its conserved first and last residue. A D gene is named only where the DNA matches it firmly. Clone size is not always given. Where it is, it says once, few, many or a class for expanded clones.

V,size,D,J,CDR3,DNA
TRBV6-5,NA,TRBD1,TRBJ1-5,CASGWTGVNQPQHF,TGTGCCAGCGGGTGGACAGGCGTCAATCAGCCCCAGCATTTT
TRBV18,NA,TRBD1,TRBJ1-4,CASSGTGDEKLFF,TGTGCCAGCTCGGGGACAGGGGATGAAAAACTGTTTTTT
TRBV2,NA,TRBD1,TRBJ2-4,CASSDRGPAKNIQYF,TGTGCCAGCAGCGACAGGGGCCCGGCCAAAAACATTCAGTACTTC
TRBV5-1,NA,TRBD1,TRBJ2-4,CASSPHRWDRDAKNIQYF,TGCGCCAGCAGCCCACACCGCTGGGACAGGGATGCCAAAAACATTCAGTACTTC
TRBV28,NA,NA,TRBJ2-1,CASTSGGWLYNEQFF,TGTGCCAGCACCTCCGGCGGGTGGCTTTACAATGAGCAGTTCTTC
TRBV7-8,NA,NA,TRBJ2-2,CASSLARGIGELFF,TGTGCCAGCAGCTTAGCCCGGGGAATCGGGGAGCTGTTTTTT
TRBV18,NA,NA,TRBJ1-5,CASSLTSVPSNQPQHF,TGTGCCAGCTCACTAACTTCGGTACCGAGCAATCAGCCCCAGCATTTT
TRBV19,NA,NA,TRBJ2-2,CASTFRGNTGELFF,TGTGCCAGCACATTTCGGGGGAACACCGGGGAGCTGTTTTTT
TRBV19,few,TRBD1,TRBJ1-4,CASSIRTGGENEKLFF,TGTGCCAGTAGTATTCGGACAGGGGGCGAAAATGAAAAACTGTTTTTT
TRBV6-4,NA,TRBD2,TRBJ2-3,CASSERSGAGGTDTQYF,TGTGCCAGCAGTGAGCGGTCCGGGGCGGGAGGAACAGATACGCAGTATTTT
TRBV5-1,NA,TRBD2,TRBJ2-1,CASSLSASGYNEQFF,TGCGCCAGCAGCTTGTCGGCTAGCGGCTACAATGAGCAGTTCTTC
TRBV30,NA,TRBD2,TRBJ2-1,CAWRAPGGIGYNEQFF,TGTGCCTGGAGGGCCCCGGGGGGAATTGGGTACAATGAGCAGTTCTTC
TRBV19,NA,TRBD2,TRBJ2-7,CASSISAGVPYEQYF,TGTGCCAGTAGTATCTCTGCGGGGGTCCCCTACGAGCAGTACTTC
TRBV5-4,NA,NA,TRBJ2-7,CASSVNSAVEQYF,TGTGCCAGCAGCGTGAACTCGGCGGTCGAGCAGTACTTC
TRBV9,NA,TRBD1,TRBJ2-1,CASSVRTGGSSYNEQFF,TGTGCCAGCAGCGTCAGGACAGGGGGCAGCTCCTACAATGAGCAGTTCTTC
TRBV9,once,TRBD2,TRBJ2-7,CASSADSGSGEQYF,TGTGCCAGCAGCGCAGATAGCGGGAGCGGTGAGCAGTACTTC
TRBV15,NA,NA,TRBJ1-2,CATSRSEPRNYGYTF,TGTGCCACCAGCAGATCGGAGCCGCGTAACTATGGCTACACCTTC
TRBV9,NA,NA,TRBJ2-1,CASSVVGGGEVSEQFF,TGTGCCAGCAGCGTAGTTGGGGGAGGCGAGGTCAGTGAGCAGTTCTTC
TRBV6-5,few,NA,TRBJ1-2,CASSPLGADGYTF,TGTGCCAGCAGCCCTCTAGGGGCTGATGGCTACACCTTC
TRBV29-1,NA,NA,TRBJ2-7,CSVGTYSYEQYF,TGCAGCGTTGGGACATACTCCTACGAGCAGTACTTC
TRBV30,NA,NA,TRBJ1-1,CAWSVGVNTEAFF,TGTGCCTGGAGTGTAGGAGTGAACACTGAAGCTTTCTTT
TRBV5-1,NA,NA,TRBJ1-2,CASSLAVGGADGYTF,TGCGCCAGCAGCTTGGCCGTCGGGGGGGCTGATGGCTACACCTTC
TRBV6-1,NA,TRBD2,TRBJ2-5,CASSPAGTSFETQYF,TGTGCCAGCAGTCCGGCCGGGACTAGCTTTGAGACCCAGTACTTC
TRBV5-4,NA,TRBD1,TRBJ2-5,CASSLGRGQGARETQYF,TGTGCCAGCAGCTTGGGGAGGGGTCAGGGGGCCAGAGAGACCCAGTACTTC
TRBV4-2,once,TRBD2,TRBJ2-7,CASSQDLGTTYEQYF,TGTGCCAGCAGCCAAGATCTTGGGACTACCTACGAGCAGTACTTC
TRBV30,few,TRBD2,TRBJ2-7,CAWSSTSGSYEQYF,TGTGCCTGGAGTAGCACTAGCGGGAGTTACGAGCAGTACTTC
TRBV5-6,NA,NA,TRBJ2-1,CASSLGGEQFF,TGTGCCAGCAGTTTAGGGGGTGAGCAGTTCTTC
TRBV18,once,NA,TRBJ1-1,CASSPLGGDTEAFF,TGTGCCAGCTCACCCTTGGGAGGGGACACTGAAGCTTTCTTT
TRBV18,NA,TRBD1,TRBJ2-5,CASSLRDSQETQYF,TGTGCCAGCTCCCTCCGGGACAGTCAAGAGACCCAGTACTTC
TRBV7-6,NA,NA,TRBJ2-5,CASSLEGNSETQYF,TGTGCCAGCAGCTTAGAGGGGAATTCGGAGACCCAGTACTTC
TRBV28,NA,NA,TRBJ1-3,CASSSGLGGNTIYF,TGTGCCAGCAGTTCAGGGCTCGGTGGAAACACCATATATTTT
TRBV19,NA,NA,TRBJ2-7,CASSIHLGGFSYEQYF,TGTGCCAGTAGTATTCACCTGGGCGGGTTCTCCTACGAGCAGTACTTC